The 10 T cell receptor beta chains reported below all come from one sample, sequenced in a study of cytomegalovirus exposure and HLA in healthy donors. The primer mix had 60 Vbeta and 13 Jbeta primers. The assay was immunoSEQ multiplex PCR, and TCRdb's table has in-frame clones only and misses some. Among 100,000 to 130,000 clones, roughly 82% were seen once, and the ten largest hold about 2.5%. Sequencing was carried out using PBMCs. The receptors shown here come from a young man in good health and CMV-seropositive.

This clone was observed once. The rearrangement links TRBV4-1 to TRBJ1-1, with 10 bases aligning to TRBD1. Germline V gene lookup returns CDR1 MGHRA and CDR2 YSYEKL. The length of the CDR3 is 17 residues. The V gene end was trimmed by 4 bases and the J gene end by 3 bases; junction bases not matched to a gene: 11. This CDR3 reads CASSPPDRGIADTEAFF. In DNA form, the CDR3 reads TGCGCCAGCAGCCCCCCGGACAGGGGGATTGCGGACACTGAAGCTTTCTTT.

This clone was seen only once. The chain has TRBV7-9 and TRBJ2-6; D possibly corresponds to TRBD2 (6 bases). CDR3 size: 16 residues. Trimming pared 1 base from V and 4 bases from J, leaving 11 bases between. Germline-derived CDR1 and CDR2 are SEHNR and FQNEAQ (reference sequence). The CDR3, as DNA: TGTGCCAGCAGCTTAGGGCGGGGCTCGGGGGCCAACGTCCTGACTTTC. Protein sequence: CASSLGRGSGANVLTF.

The genes are TRBV27 and TRBJ2-7, with TRBD1 identical over 9 bases. The germline gives CDR1 MNHEY, CDR2 SMNVEV (reference sequence). The CDR3 has 16 residues. V dropped 5 bases and J dropped 3; count of bases not matched to a gene: 11. CDR3 amino acids: CASSPTRDRAIYEQYF. For the CDR3, the DNA is TGTGCCAGCAGTCCCACCCGGGACAGGGCCATCTACGAGCAGTACTTC.

The rearrangement links TRBV6-5 to TRBJ2-2; no firm D call. V was clipped by 6 bases and J by 2 bases, with 13 bases between them. This CDR3 is built from 15 residues. Germline V gene data show CDR1 as MNHEY and CDR2 as SVGAGI. DNA for the CDR3: TGTGCCAGCAGCGCACTGCCGGGTAACACCGGGGAGCTGTTTTTT. Its protein product is CASSALPGNTGELFF.

This clone has just one count. V usage is TRBV6-1 and J usage is TRBJ1-3, with no clear D. The V and J ends lost 6 bases and 4 bases respectively, with 13 bases between them. Germline V gives CDR1 MNHNS, CDR2 SASEGT. The CDR3 runs to 14 residues. The CDR3 bases are TGTGCCAGCAGCACGCTCCCGGGGGGAAACACCATATATTTT. It yields the protein CASSTLPGGNTIYF.

A note on this clone: A read error may produce the germline difference seen at one junction end. This chain links TRBV30 with TRBJ2-6; tentatively, D is TRBD1 (5 bases). CDR3 length equals 13 residues. CDR1 is GTSNPN, CDR2 SVGIG, per germline (reference sequence). As DNA, the CDR3 is TGTGCCTGGAGAAGCTCTGGGGCCAACGGCCTGACTTTC. It codes for CAWRSSGANGLTF.

The chain uses TRBV6-1 and TRBJ1-4; TRBD1 aligns across 8 bases. Trimming took 6 bases from V and 7 from J; bases not matched to a gene: 7. The CDR3 sequence is 14 residues long. Germline assignment: CDR1 MNHNS and CDR2 SASEGT. The CDR3 DNA follows: TGTGCCAGCAGCCCAGGGGGCTCGGGTGAAAAACTGTTTTTT. This encodes CASSPGGSGEKLFF.

V is TRBV7-8 and J is TRBJ1-5; tentative D call: TRBD1 (5 bases). Per the germline V gene, CDR1 is SGHVS and CDR2 is FQNEAQ. V was pared by 5 bases and J by 5 bases, with 16 bases between. The CDR3 contains 15 residues. The CDR3 DNA is TGTGCCAGCAGCCTGTCGAAGGGGTGGGATCAGCCCCAGCATTTT. Encoded protein: CASSLSKGWDQPQHF.

This sequence joins TRBV10-3 and TRBJ2-5; D is unclear. V was shortened by 3 bases and J by 5 bases, with 4 bases between the two germline ends. CDR1 is ENHRY, CDR2 SYGVKD, per germline. The CDR3 spans 11 residues. The chain's CDR3 is CAISERETQYF. For the CDR3, the DNA is TGTGCCATCAGTGAACGGGAGACCCAGTACTTC.

Notes on this clone: Mismatch with germline at one junction end may stem from a read error. V is TRBV7-2 and J is TRBJ2-4, with 9 bases lining up with TRBD2. The V gene's germline CDR1 is SGHTA and CDR2 FQGNSA. The CDR3 extends over 17 amino acids. CDR3 nucleotides: TGTGCCAGCAGCAAAGGGGGCGGGGGGGCGACCAAAAACAGTCAGTACTTC. Translation gives CASSKGGGGATKNSQYF.